This T cell receptor beta chain was found in a study of vaccination effects on CD4 cells after COVID-19. Study context: All participants had two doses of either the BNT162b2 or mRNA-1273 vaccine. Sample collection from a couple of convalescent patients occurred 16 days and one week before vaccination.

General study results and limits: Spike-reactive clones in convalescents after vaccination were chiefly newly vaccine-induced. Convalescent patients in the study were few, and early post-infection timepoints were absent.

The data were produced by immunoSEQ multiplex PCR, yet TCRdb's version contains in-frame clones alone and is incomplete. This sample has around 47,000 clones; around 70% occur once, and the top ten carry around a third. With regard to this clone: Its antigen is currently unknown.

Sequencing in the ViraFEST assay came after antigen-specific CD4+ T cells had been expanded with viral peptide pools, which were used to stimulate PBMC. It was after more than nine days of culture that CD4+ T cells were isolated. Convalescent patients had PCR-confirmed SARS-CoV-2 infection between March and December 2020. Germline V lookup: CDR1 SGHNT, CDR2 YENEEA. Trimming left V 5 bases short and J 4 bases short, with 16 bases between. This CDR3 has 15 residues. The material sequenced was CD4+ T cells from PBMCs cultured with a peptide pool, taken before COVID-19 vaccination. The gene calls are TRBV11-3 and TRBJ2-3; D may be TRBD2 (6 bases). The receptor comes from a human donor who had a prior SARS-CoV-2 infection. The CDR3, as DNA: TGTGCCAGCAGCCCCCCCCGAGGAGGGGCAGATACGCAGTATTTT. This sequence encodes CASSPPRGGADTQYF. The full variable domain, with the rest looked up from reference TRBV11-3 and TRBJ2-3, is EAGVVQSPRYKIIEKKQPVAFWCNPISGHNTLYWYLQNLGQGPELLIRYENEEAVDDSQLPKDRFSAERLKGVDSTLKIQPAELGDSAVYLCASSPPRGGADTQYFGPGTRLTVL.